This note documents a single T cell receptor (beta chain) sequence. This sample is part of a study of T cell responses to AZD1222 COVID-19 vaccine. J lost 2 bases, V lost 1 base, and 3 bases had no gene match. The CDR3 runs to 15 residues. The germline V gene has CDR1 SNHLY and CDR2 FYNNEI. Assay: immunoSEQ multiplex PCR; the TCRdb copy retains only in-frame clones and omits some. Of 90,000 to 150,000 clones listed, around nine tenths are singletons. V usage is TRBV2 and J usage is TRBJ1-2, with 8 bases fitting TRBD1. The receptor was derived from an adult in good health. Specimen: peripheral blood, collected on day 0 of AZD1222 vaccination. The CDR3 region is CASSEEAGGNYGYTF. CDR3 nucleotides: TGTGCCAGCAGTGAAGAGGCAGGGGGCAACTATGGCTACACCTTC.